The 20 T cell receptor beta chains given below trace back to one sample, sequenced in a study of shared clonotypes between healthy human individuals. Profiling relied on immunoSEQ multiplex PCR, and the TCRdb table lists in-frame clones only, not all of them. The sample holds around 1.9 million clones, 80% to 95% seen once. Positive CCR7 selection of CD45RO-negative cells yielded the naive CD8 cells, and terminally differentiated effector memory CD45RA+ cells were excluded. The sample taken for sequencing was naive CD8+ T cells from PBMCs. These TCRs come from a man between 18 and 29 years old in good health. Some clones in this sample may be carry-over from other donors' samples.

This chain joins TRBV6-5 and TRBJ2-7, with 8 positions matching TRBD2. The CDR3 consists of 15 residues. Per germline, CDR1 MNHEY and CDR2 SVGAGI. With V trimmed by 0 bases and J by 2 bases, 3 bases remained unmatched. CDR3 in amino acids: CASSYSTAGAYEQYF. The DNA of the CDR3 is TGTGCCAGCAGTTACTCGACAGCGGGAGCCTACGAGCAGTACTTC.

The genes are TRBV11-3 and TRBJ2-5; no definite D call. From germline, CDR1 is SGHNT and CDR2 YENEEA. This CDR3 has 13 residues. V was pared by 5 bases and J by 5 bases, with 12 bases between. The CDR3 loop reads CASSPNVRETQYF. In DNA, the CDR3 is TGTGCCAGCAGCCCAAACGTCCGGGAGACCCAGTACTTC.

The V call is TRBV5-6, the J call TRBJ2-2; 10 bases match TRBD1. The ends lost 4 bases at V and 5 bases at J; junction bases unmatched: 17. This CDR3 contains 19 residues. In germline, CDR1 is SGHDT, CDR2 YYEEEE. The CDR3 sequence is CASSPGTGVEPLLTGELFF. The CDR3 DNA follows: TGTGCCAGCAGCCCGGGGACAGGGGTAGAGCCCCTACTTACCGGGGAGCTGTTTTTT.

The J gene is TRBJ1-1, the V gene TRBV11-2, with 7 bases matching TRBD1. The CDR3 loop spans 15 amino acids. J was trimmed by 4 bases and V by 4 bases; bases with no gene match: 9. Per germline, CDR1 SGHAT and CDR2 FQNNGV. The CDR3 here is CASSWDSSGGTEAFF. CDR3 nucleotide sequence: TGTGCCAGCAGCTGGGATTCGTCAGGGGGCACTGAAGCTTTCTTT.

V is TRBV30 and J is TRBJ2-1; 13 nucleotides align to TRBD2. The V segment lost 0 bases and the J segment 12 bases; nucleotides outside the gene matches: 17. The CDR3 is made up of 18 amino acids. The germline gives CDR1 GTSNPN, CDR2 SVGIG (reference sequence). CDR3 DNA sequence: TGTGCCTGGAGTGTACCGCTACGGACTAGCGGGGGCGCATCAGGGCAGTTCTTC. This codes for CAWSVPLRTSGGASGQFF.

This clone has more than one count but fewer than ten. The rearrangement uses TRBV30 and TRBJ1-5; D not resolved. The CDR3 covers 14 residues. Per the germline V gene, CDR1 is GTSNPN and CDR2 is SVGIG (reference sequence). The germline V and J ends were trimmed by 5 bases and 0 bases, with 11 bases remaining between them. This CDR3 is CAWGWEGSNQPQHF. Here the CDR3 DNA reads TGTGCCTGGGGTTGGGAGGGTAGCAATCAGCCCCAGCATTTT.

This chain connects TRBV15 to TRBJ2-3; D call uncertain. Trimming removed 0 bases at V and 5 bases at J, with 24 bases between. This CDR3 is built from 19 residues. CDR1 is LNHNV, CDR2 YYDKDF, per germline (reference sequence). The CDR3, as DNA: TGTGCCACCAGCAGAGATTCGGTTGAACCCTTGGTCACCGGAGATACGCAGTATTTT. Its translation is CATSRDSVEPLVTGDTQYF. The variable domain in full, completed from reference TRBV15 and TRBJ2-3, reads DAMVIQNPRYQVTQFGKPVTLSCSQTLNHNVMYWYQQKSSQAPKLLFHYYDKDFNNEADTPDNFQSRRPNTSFCFLDIRSPGLGDTAMYLCATSRDSVEPLVTGDTQYFGPGTRLTVL.

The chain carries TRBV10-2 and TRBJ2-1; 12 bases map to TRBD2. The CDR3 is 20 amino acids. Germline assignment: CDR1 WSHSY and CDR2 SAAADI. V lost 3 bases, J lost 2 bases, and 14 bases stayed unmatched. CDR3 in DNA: TGCGCCAGCAGTGAAGACGGGACTAGCGGGCACCGGAGAGCCTACAATGAGCAGTTCTTC. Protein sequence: CASSEDGTSGHRRAYNEQFF.

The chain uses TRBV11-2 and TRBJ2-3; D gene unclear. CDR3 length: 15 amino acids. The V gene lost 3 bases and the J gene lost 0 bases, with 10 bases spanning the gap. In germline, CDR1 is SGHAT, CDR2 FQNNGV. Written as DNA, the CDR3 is TGTGCCAGCAGCTTCTTGCGATCTAGCACAGATACGCAGTATTTT. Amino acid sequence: CASSFLRSSTDTQYF.

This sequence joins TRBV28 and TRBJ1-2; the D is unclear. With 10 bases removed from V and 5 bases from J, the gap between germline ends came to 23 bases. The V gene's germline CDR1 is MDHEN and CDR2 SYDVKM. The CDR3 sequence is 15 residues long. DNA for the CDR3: TGTGCCACCGATCCCTCGTCAGTATGGGGATATGGCTACACCTTC. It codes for CATDPSSVWGYGYTF.

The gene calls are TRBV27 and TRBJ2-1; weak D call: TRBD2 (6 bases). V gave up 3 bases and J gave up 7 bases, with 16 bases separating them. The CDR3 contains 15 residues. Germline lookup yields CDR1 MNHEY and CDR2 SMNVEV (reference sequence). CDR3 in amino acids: CASSLLGTGVNEQFF. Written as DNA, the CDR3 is TGTGCCAGCAGTTTGCTCGGGACGGGGGTGAATGAGCAGTTCTTC.

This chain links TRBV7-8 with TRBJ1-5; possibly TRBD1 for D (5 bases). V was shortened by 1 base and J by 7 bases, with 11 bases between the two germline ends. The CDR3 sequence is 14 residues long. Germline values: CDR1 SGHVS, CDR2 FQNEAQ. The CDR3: CASSLVKGRQPQHF. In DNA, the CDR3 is TGTGCCAGCAGCTTAGTGAAGGGGAGGCAGCCCCAGCATTTT.

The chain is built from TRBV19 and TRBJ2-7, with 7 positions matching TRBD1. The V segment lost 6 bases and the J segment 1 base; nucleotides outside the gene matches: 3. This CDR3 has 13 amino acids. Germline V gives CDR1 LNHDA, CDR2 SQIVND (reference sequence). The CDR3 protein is CASSLGQSYEQYF. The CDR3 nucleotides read TGTGCCAGTAGCCTGGGACAGTCCTACGAGCAGTACTTC.

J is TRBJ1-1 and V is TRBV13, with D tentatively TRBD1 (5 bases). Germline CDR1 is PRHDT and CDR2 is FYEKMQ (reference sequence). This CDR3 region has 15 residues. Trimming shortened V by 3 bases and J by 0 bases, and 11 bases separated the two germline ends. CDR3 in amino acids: CASSFVTGLNTEAFF. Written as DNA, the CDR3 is TGTGCCAGCAGCTTTGTAACAGGTTTGAACACTGAAGCTTTCTTT.

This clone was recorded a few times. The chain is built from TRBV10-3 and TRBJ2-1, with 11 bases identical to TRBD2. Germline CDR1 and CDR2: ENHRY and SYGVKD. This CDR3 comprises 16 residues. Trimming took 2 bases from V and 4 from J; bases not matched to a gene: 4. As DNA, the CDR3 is TGTGCCATCAGTGAGCGGGGGACTAGCGGATACAATGAGCAGTTCTTC. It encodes CAISERGTSGYNEQFF.

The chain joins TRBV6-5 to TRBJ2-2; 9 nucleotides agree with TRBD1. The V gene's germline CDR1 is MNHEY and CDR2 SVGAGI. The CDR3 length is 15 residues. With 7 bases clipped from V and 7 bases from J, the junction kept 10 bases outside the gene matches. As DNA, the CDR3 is TGTGCCAGCAAGGGACAGGGTTTCAGCAACGGGGAGCTGTTTTTT. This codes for CASKGQGFSNGELFF.

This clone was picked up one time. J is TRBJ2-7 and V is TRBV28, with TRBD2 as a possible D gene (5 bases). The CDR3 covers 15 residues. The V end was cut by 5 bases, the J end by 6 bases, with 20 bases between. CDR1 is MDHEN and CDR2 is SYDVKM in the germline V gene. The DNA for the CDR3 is TGTGCCAGCAGTCCGGAAGCCCCCGGGATCTTCGAGCAGTACTTC. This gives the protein CASSPEAPGIFEQYF.

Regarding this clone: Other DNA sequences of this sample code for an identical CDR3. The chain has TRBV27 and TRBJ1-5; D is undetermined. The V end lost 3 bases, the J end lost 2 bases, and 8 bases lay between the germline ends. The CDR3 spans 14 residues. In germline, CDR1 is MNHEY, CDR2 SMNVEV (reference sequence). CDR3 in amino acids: CASSFVGGNQPQHF. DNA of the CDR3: TGTGCCAGCAGTTTCGTCGGTGGCAATCAGCCCCAGCATTTT.

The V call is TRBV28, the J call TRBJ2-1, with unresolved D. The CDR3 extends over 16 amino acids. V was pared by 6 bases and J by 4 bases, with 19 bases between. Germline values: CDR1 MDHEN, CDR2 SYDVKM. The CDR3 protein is CASSPQLSDRYNEQFF. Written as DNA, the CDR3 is TGTGCCAGCAGCCCTCAACTCAGCGACCGATACAATGAGCAGTTCTTC. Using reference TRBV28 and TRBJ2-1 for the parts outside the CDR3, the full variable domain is DVKVTQSSRYLVKRTGEKVFLECVQDMDHENMFWYRQDPGLGLRLIYFSYDVKMKEKGDIPEGYSVSREKKERFSLILESASTNQTSMYLCASSPQLSDRYNEQFFGPGTRLTVL.

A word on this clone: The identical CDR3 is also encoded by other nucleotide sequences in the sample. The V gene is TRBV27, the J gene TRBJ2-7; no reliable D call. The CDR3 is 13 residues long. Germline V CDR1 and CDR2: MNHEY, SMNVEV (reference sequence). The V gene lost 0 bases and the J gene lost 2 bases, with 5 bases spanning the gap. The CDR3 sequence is CASSLSPPYEQYF. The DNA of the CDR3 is TGTGCCAGCAGTTTATCCCCCCCCTACGAGCAGTACTTC.